These 9 T cell receptor beta chains were all obtained from the same sample, sequenced in a study of CD8+ T cells in alopecia areata (dated by TCRdb to the late 2010s). This sample's time point label indicates: baseline before oral tofacitinib. The library was produced with the immunoSEQ multiplex PCR assay. To provide template for TCR sequencing, every sample had RNA extracted and reverse transcribed into cDNA. TCRdb holds this immuneACCESS table with in-frame rearrangements only. Some clones are missing; in checked studies, unresolved V genes explain under half, and the rest has no known cause. The table for this sample lists under 250,000 clones; about three fifths of them were counted only once. The ten largest clones capture more than 0.4% of the sample. The sample here was CD4+ T cells sorted from blood, taken at week 0. These receptors were taken from a human donor with alopecia areata.

The gene calls are TRBV25-1 and TRBJ1-6; 7 bases align to TRBD1. The germline gives CDR1 MGHDK, CDR2 SYGVNS. The CDR3 consists of 13 residues. V lost 6 bases, J lost 7 bases, and 3 bases stayed unmatched. CDR3 bases: TGTGCCAGCAGGGTGGGACAGAATTCACCCCTCCACTTT. Amino acid sequence: CASRVGQNSPLHF.

This clone turned up a few times. The chain uses TRBV7-9 and TRBJ2-5, with TRBD2 matching over 11 bases. CDR1 and CDR2 (germline): SEHNR, FQNEAQ (reference sequence). The CDR3 is 18 residues long. The V segment lost 0 bases and the J segment 5 bases; nucleotides outside the gene matches: 11. CDR3 protein: CASSLAPGSGRAQETQYF. The CDR3 region has the DNA TGTGCCAGCAGCTTAGCGCCAGGTAGCGGGAGGGCTCAGGAGACCCAGTACTTC.

The chain links TRBV30 to TRBJ2-2; the D gene could be TRBD1 or TRBD2 (5 bases each). This CDR3 is 14 amino acids long. Germline CDR1 and CDR2: GTSNPN and SVGIG (reference sequence). Trimming pared 5 bases from V and 0 bases from J, leaving 10 bases between. CDR3 residues: CAWLGPPNTGELFF. CDR3 sequence (DNA): TGTGCCTGGCTGGGACCGCCGAACACCGGGGAGCTGTTTTTT.

V and J are TRBV9 and TRBJ2-2; the match to TRBD2 covers 11 bases. The junction had 10 bases not matched to a gene; V was cut back by 4 bases and J by 5 bases. The CDR3 has 17 amino acids. Per germline, CDR1 SGDLS and CDR2 YYNGEE. CDR3 loop: CASSPRGGLAETGELFF. CDR3 in DNA: TGTGCCAGCAGCCCCCGTGGGGGACTAGCGGAAACCGGGGAGCTGTTTTTT.

The CDR3 here is CASSQGGGVRTDTQYF. CDR3 bases: TGTGCCAGCAGCCAAGGCGGCGGGGTCCGCACAGATACGCAGTATTTT. This sequence joins TRBV7-8 and TRBJ2-3, with D maybe TRBD2 (6 bases). The germline V gene has CDR1 SGHVS and CDR2 FQNEAQ. V lost 5 bases to trimming and J lost 1 base, with 16 bases between them. The CDR3 has 16 residues.

Details on this clone: At the DNA level, this CDR3 is encoded by other sequences in the same sample as well. The chain links TRBV6-5 to TRBJ1-1; 8 bases line up with TRBD1. Trimming cost V 5 bases and J 1 base; bases outside gene matches: 3. The CDR3 is 14 residues long. In germline, CDR1 is MNHEY, CDR2 SVGAGI. The CDR3 nucleotides read TGTGCCAGCAGTACCGACAGGGGGAACACTGAAGCTTTCTTT. It translates to CASSTDRGNTEAFF.

This clone was detected only a few times. The chain uses TRBV5-4 and TRBJ2-3; TRBD1 matches at 12 bases. Looked up from germline, CDR1 is SGHNT and CDR2 is YYREEE (reference sequence). The CDR3 extends over 14 amino acids. Trimming at V came to 2 bases and at J to 6 bases, leaving 1 base not matched to a gene. As DNA, the CDR3 is TGTGCCAGCAGCTTCGGGACAGGGGGCGATACGCAGTATTTT. Encoded protein: CASSFGTGGDTQYF. The complete variable domain, with remaining parts taken from reference TRBV5-4 and TRBJ2-3, reads ETGVTQSPTHLIKTRGQQVTLRCSSQSGHNTVSWYQQALGQGPQFIFQYYREEENGRGNFPPRFSGLQFPNYSSELNVNALELDDSALYLCASSFGTGGDTQYFGPGTRLTVL.

This clone was seen a few times. The rearrangement joins TRBV28 to TRBJ2-7; D is perhaps TRBD2 (6 bases). CDR1 MDHEN and CDR2 SYDVKM come from the germline V gene. V was shortened by 3 bases and J by 4 bases, with 16 bases between the two germline ends. The CDR3 extends over 15 amino acids. DNA for the CDR3: TGTGCCAGCAGTTTGTCGAGCCGGGGGACGTACGAGCAGTACTTC. It encodes CASSLSSRGTYEQYF.

V and J are TRBV29-1 and TRBJ2-5, with D possibly being TRBD1 or TRBD2 (5 bases each). The CDR3 runs 14 residues. In germline, CDR1 is SQVTM, CDR2 ANQGSEA. V was trimmed by 4 bases and J by 5 bases, leaving 17 bases between them. CDR3 DNA: TGCAGCGTTGTGCTTGGGTATCGGGGCGAGACCCAGTACTTC. Its translation is CSVVLGYRGETQYF.